These 18 T cell receptor beta chains came from one sample sequenced in a study of blood T cell repertoires in COVID-19. Profiled with immunoSEQ multiplex PCR; TCRdb holds only in-frame clones, not every one. The data show about 360,000 clones, roughly 86% seen once. Sequencing input: peripheral blood. The receptors come from a human donor in a cohort sampled during active COVID-19.

The rearrangement links TRBV4-2 to TRBJ2-7, with 13 bases that match TRBD2. The V and J ends lost 8 bases and 0 bases, in that order; junction bases with no gene match: 1. Germline assignment: CDR1 LGHNA and CDR2 YNFKEQ. The CDR3 totals 14 residues. DNA for the CDR3: TGTGCCAGCGGACTAGCGGGGGACTCCTACGAGCAGTACTTC. Translating gives CASGLAGDSYEQYF.

The chain recombines TRBV4-1 with TRBJ2-7; 9 bases are shared with TRBD1. CDR3 size: 15 residues. Trimming cost V 0 bases and J 0 bases; bases outside gene matches: 0. Germline V gene lookup returns CDR1 MGHRA and CDR2 YSYEKL. The CDR3 reads CASSQEGQGSYEQYF. CDR3 coding DNA: TGCGCCAGCAGCCAAGAGGGACAGGGCTCCTACGAGCAGTACTTC.

The rearrangement uses TRBV28 and TRBJ1-6; weak D call: TRBD1 (6 bases). The CDR3 consists of 16 residues. Germline V gives CDR1 MDHEN, CDR2 SYDVKM. Trimming stripped 6 bases from V and 0 bases from J, with 12 bases between. In nucleotides, the CDR3 is TGTGCCAGCAGGGGCGGGGGCAGCTCCTATAATTCACCCCTCCACTTT. This translates into CASRGGGSSYNSPLHF.

The gene calls are TRBV29-1 and TRBJ2-3; TRBD1 agrees at 10 bases. The germline CDR1 and CDR2 sequences are SQVTM and ANQGSEA. The CDR3 loop spans 13 amino acids. J gave up 6 bases and V 6 bases, and 6 bases lay outside the gene matches. The CDR3 nucleotides read TGCAGCGTGGGGACAGGGGCCCGGGATACGCAGTATTTT. This codes for CSVGTGARDTQYF.

This chain connects TRBV3-1 (or the pseudogene TRBV3-2) to TRBJ2-5; TRBD2 agrees at 12 bases. This CDR3 region has 18 residues. V shed 2 bases and J 7 bases; nucleotides not matched to a gene: 14. Looked up from germline, CDR1 is LGHDT and CDR2 is YNNKEL (reference sequence). CDR3 bases: TGTGCCAGCAGCCAATACAGGGGGCTGGGGGGACTAGCGGGGACCCAGTACTTC. Translating it yields CASSQYRGLGGLAGTQYF.

This chain joins TRBV2 and TRBJ1-5; 11 positions match TRBD1. V lost 2 bases, J lost 7 bases, and 16 bases stayed unmatched. Germline CDR1 and CDR2: SNHLY and FYNNEI. The CDR3 runs to 19 residues. In nucleotides, the CDR3 is TGTGCCAGCAGTGAATTGGGACAGGGGGGACCAGATCTGGGGCAGCCCCAGCATTTT. It encodes CASSELGQGGPDLGQPQHF. The whole variable domain, filled in from reference TRBV2 and TRBJ1-5, reads EPEVTQTPSHQVTQMGQEVILRCVPISNHLYFYWYRQILGQKVEFLVSFYNNEISEKSEIFDDQFSVERPDGSNFTLKIRSTKLEDSAMYFCASSELGQGGPDLGQPQHFGDGTRLSIL.

The chain has TRBV7-9 and TRBJ1-2; D remains unclear. The CDR3 runs to 15 residues. The germline V gene encodes CDR1 SEHNR and CDR2 FQNEAQ (reference sequence). V lost 1 base, J lost 4 bases, and 13 bases lay in between. The DNA of the CDR3 is TGTGCCAGCAGCTTAGACCTGGCCACGATCTATGGCTACACCTTC. Its translation: CASSLDLATIYGYTF.

This clone was counted once. V gene TRBV30 combines with J gene TRBJ1-5; D is perhaps TRBD1 (6 bases). CDR1 is GTSNPN, CDR2 SVGIG, per germline (reference sequence). Trimming left V 1 base short and J 3 bases short, with 13 bases between. The CDR3 spans 15 residues. This CDR3 is CAWSAPDRNNQPQHF. The CDR3 DNA sequence: TGTGCCTGGAGTGCCCCGGACAGAAACAATCAGCCCCAGCATTTT.

This chain links TRBV19 with TRBJ2-3; 8 bases are shared with TRBD2. The germline V gene encodes CDR1 LNHDA and CDR2 SQIVND (reference sequence). The CDR3 is made up of 15 amino acids. J was trimmed by 4 bases and V by 5 bases; bases with no gene match: 8. In nucleotides, the CDR3 is TGTGCCAGTAGTCCCGTTACGGGGGGGGCAGATACGCAGTATTTT. Amino acids: CASSPVTGGADTQYF.

V gene TRBV3-1 (or the pseudogene TRBV3-2) combines with J gene TRBJ1-1, with D perhaps TRBD1 (6 bases). The germline V gene has CDR1 LGHDT and CDR2 YNNKEL (reference sequence). Trimming removed 0 bases at V and 10 bases at J, with 15 bases between. The CDR3 spans 14 residues. CDR3: CASSQDLQGRGAFF. DNA for the CDR3: TGTGCCAGCAGCCAAGATCTACAGGGTCGAGGAGCTTTCTTT.

The chain uses TRBV5-6 and TRBJ1-6; 7 nucleotides match TRBD1. V was clipped by 4 bases and J by 6 bases; unmatched bases: 10. The germline CDR1 and CDR2 sequences are SGHDT and YYEEEE. The CDR3 has 16 residues. The CDR3 sequence is CASSPSQTGLNSPLHF. CDR3 DNA: TGTGCCAGCAGCCCGTCCCAGACAGGGCTTAATTCACCCCTCCACTTT. The full variable domain, its missing parts supplied by reference TRBV5-6 and TRBJ1-6, is DAGVTQSPTHLIKTRGQQVTLRCSPKSGHDTVSWYQQALGQGPQFIFQYYEEEERQRGNFPDRFSGHQFPNYSSELNVNALLLGDSALYLCASSPSQTGLNSPLHFGNGTRLTVT.

The genes are TRBV19 and TRBJ1-2, with D maybe TRBD1 (6 bases). This CDR3 is 11 amino acids long. With 10 bases removed from V and 3 bases from J, the gap between germline ends came to 9 bases. Germline V gene sequence: CDR1 LNHDA, CDR2 SQIVND (reference sequence). CDR3 in amino acids: CATTGYYGYTF. The CDR3 nucleotides read TGTGCCACTACAGGGTACTATGGCTACACCTTC.

V is TRBV19 and J is TRBJ1-4; D ambiguous. Trimming stripped 5 bases from V and 6 bases from J, with 16 bases between. The V gene's germline CDR1 is LNHDA and CDR2 SQIVND (reference sequence). This CDR3 has 15 residues. The CDR3 here is CASSLRLLRDEKLFF. CDR3 in DNA: TGTGCCAGTAGTCTGCGACTCCTCCGGGATGAAAAACTGTTTTTT.

V is TRBV2 and J is TRBJ1-5; maybe TRBD1 (5 bases). CDR3 length: 13 residues. CDR1 is SNHLY, CDR2 FYNNEI, per germline. V lost 5 bases and J lost 2, with 7 bases in between. CDR3 DNA sequence: TGTGCCAGCAGTCCGGGGGGCAATCAGCCCCAGCATTTT. Amino acids: CASSPGGNQPQHF.

This clone was detected once. The chain carries TRBV5-1 and TRBJ2-3; maybe TRBD1 (5 bases). The germline V gene encodes CDR1 SGHRS and CDR2 YFSETQ. The V gene lost 4 bases and the J gene lost 0 bases, with 15 bases spanning the gap. The CDR3 has 16 amino acids. The CDR3 reads CASSAGARASTDTQYF. The DNA for the CDR3 is TGCGCCAGCAGCGCTGGGGCCAGGGCTAGCACAGATACGCAGTATTTT.

J is TRBJ2-5 and V is TRBV3-1 (or the pseudogene TRBV3-2), with TRBD2 matching over 8 bases. The CDR3 length is 17 residues. The germline gives CDR1 LGHDT, CDR2 YNNKEL (reference sequence). Trimming removed 1 base from V and 6 bases from J; junction bases left unmatched: 13. As DNA, the CDR3 is TGTGCCAGCAGCCAAGTGATAGCGGGGCCTTCCGGGAAGACCCAGTACTTC. It specifies CASSQVIAGPSGKTQYF.

This clone was recorded only once. The V gene is TRBV30, the J gene TRBJ2-7; 12 bases are shared with TRBD1. The CDR3 spans 13 residues. From germline, CDR1 is GTSNPN and CDR2 SVGIG (reference sequence). The junction had 2 bases not matched to a gene; V was cut back by 5 bases and J by 3 bases. CDR3 coding DNA: TGTGCCTGGGGGACAGGGGGCCTCTACGAGCAGTACTTC. Amino acids: CAWGTGGLYEQYF.

With regard to this clone: The same CDR3 also results from other DNA sequences found in this sample. V is TRBV5-4 and J is TRBJ1-1; 7 bases agree with TRBD1. Losses at the gene ends were 2 bases for V and 3 bases for J; bases not matched to a gene: 4. Germline assignment: CDR1 SGHNT and CDR2 YYREEE (reference sequence). The CDR3 is made up of 14 amino acids. Here the CDR3 DNA reads TGTGCCAGCAGCTTAGACAGGGAGGACACTGAAGCTTTCTTT. It encodes CASSLDREDTEAFF.